These 3 T cell receptor beta chains were sequenced from one sample in a study of cytomegalovirus exposure and HLA in healthy donors. Primers: 60 Vbeta forward and 13 Jbeta reverse. This table comes from immunoSEQ multiplex PCR, and its TCRdb copy is limited to in-frame clones, with some not included. Its table records approximately 100,000 clones. The sequenced material came from PBMCs. The source of these receptors is a man aged 35 to 55 in good health and CMV-seronegative.

This chain links TRBV7-9 with TRBJ1-5, with a tentative D call TRBD1 (5 bases). The germline V gene has CDR1 SEHNR and CDR2 FQNEAQ (reference sequence). The germline V and J ends were trimmed by 1 base and 5 bases, with 15 bases remaining between them. The CDR3 has 16 amino acids. Here the CDR3 DNA reads TGTGCCAGCAGCTTAGGTACGGGCAGGGTGCATCAGCCCCAGCATTTT. Its protein is CASSLGTGRVHQPQHF.

The gene calls are TRBV7-2 and TRBJ1-2; 10 nucleotides line up with TRBD1. Germline-derived CDR1 and CDR2 are SGHTA and FQGNSA. V lost 5 bases and J lost 2; bases outside the gene matches: 8. The CDR3 extends over 16 amino acids. The DNA for the CDR3 is TGTGCCAGCAGCGCAAGACCGGGACAGGGGAACTATGGCTACACCTTC. Residues: CASSARPGQGNYGYTF. The full variable domain, completed using reference TRBV7-2 and TRBJ1-2, is GAGVSQSPSNKVTEKGKDVELRCDPISGHTALYWYRQSLGQGLEFLIYFQGNSAPDKSGLPSDRFSAERTGGSVSTLTIQRTQQEDSAVYLCASSARPGQGNYGYTFGSGTRLTVV.

This sequence joins TRBV18 and TRBJ2-5; TRBD1 agrees at 9 bases. Germline V gives CDR1 KGHSH, CDR2 LQKENI. Trimming cost V 4 bases and J 4 bases; bases outside gene matches: 10. The CDR3 contains 16 residues. CDR3 coding DNA: TGTGCCAGCTCACGAGAACAGGGGGCCGGGGGAGAGACCCAGTACTTC. The encoded protein is CASSREQGAGGETQYF.